The present entry profiles one T cell receptor beta chain with its context. This sample was taken from a study of blood T cell repertoires in COVID-19. Overall study context: Samples came from the United States, Italy and Spain, spanning acute and convalescent COVID-19. From T cells, B-cell-depleted T cells, or PBMCs came the material, which was cDNA or gDNA.

One Seattle source followed patients from active infection through their disease course. This CDR3 has 11 residues. From germline, CDR1 is MNHNY and CDR2 SVGAGI (reference sequence). The V gene lost 6 bases and the J gene lost 3 bases, with 6 bases spanning the gap. Original data processing: Quantification of nucleated cells was approximated via reference gene primer amplification. Only in-frame clones appear in the TCRdb table, and some are missing; sequencing was by immunoSEQ multiplex PCR. That table furnishes V, J and clone size, whereas the DNA furnished D and trimming. The table records 30,000 to 40,000 clones, 81% of them present only once.

The sample was peripheral blood. This TCR came from an older man with COVID-19, enrolled during active disease. The chain uses TRBV6-6 and TRBJ2-7; D is undetermined. The CDR3 DNA follows: TGTGCCAGCAGGCGGAACTACGAGCAGTACTTC. It translates to CASRRNYEQYF.